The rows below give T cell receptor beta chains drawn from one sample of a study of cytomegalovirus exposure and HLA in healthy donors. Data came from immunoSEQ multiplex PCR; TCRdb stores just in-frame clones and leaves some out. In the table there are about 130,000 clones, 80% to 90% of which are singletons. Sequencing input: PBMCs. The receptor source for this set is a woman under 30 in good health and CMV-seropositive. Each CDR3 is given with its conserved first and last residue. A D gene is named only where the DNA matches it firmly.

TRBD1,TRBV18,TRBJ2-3,CASSPLSGQSTDTQYF,TGTGCCAGCTCACCACTTTCGGGACAGAGCACAGATACGCAGTATTTT
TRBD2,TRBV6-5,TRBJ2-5,CASRPGLEGETQYF,TGTGCCAGCAGACCCGGACTAGAGGGGGAGACCCAGTACTTC
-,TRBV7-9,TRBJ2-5,CASSSRGQETQYF,TGTGCCAGCAGCTCCCGGGGCCAAGAGACCCAGTACTTC
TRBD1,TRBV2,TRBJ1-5,CASSPPSGQTNQPQHF,TGTGCCAGCAGTCCCCCCTCGGGACAGACTAATCAGCCCCAGCATTTT
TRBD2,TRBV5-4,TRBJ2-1,CASSLRAGGNNEQFF,TGTGCCAGCAGTCTTCGGGCGGGGGGTAACAATGAGCAGTTCTTC
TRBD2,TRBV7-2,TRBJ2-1,CASSLPGTSNEQFF,TGTGCCAGCAGCCTCCCCGGGACTAGCAATGAGCAGTTCTTC
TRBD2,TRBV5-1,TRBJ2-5,CASSLAGGLEETQYF,TGCGCCAGCAGCTTGGCGGGAGGGTTGGAAGAGACCCAGTACTTC
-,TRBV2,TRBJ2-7,CASTAGDFEQYF,TGTGCCAGCACGGCAGGGGATTTCGAGCAGTACTTC
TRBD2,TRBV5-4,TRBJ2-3,CASRDSTSGTDTQYF,TGTGCCAGCAGGGATTCGACTAGCGGCACAGATACGCAGTATTTT
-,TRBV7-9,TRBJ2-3,CASVRGGQADTQYF,TGTGCCAGCGTTAGGGGGGGCCAGGCAGATACGCAGTATTTT
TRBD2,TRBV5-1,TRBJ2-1,CASSWGTSGGVNNEQFF,TGCGCCAGCAGCTGGGGGACTAGCGGGGGGGTAAACAATGAGCAGTTCTTC
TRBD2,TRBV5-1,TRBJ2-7,CASSLVAGASYEQYF,TGCGCCAGCAGCTTGGTAGCGGGGGCTTCCTACGAGCAGTACTTC
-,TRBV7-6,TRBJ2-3,CASSLATGWRTDTQYF,TGTGCCAGCAGCTTAGCGACTGGCTGGCGCACAGATACGCAGTATTTT
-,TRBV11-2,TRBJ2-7,CASSSLVVYEQYF,TGTGCCAGCAGCTCCCTCGTCGTTTACGAGCAGTACTTC
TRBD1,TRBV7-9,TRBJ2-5,CASRPTGYMETQYF,TGTGCCAGCAGACCGACAGGGTATATGGAGACCCAGTACTTC
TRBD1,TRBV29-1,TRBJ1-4,CSGRTGANEKLFF,TGCAGCGGACGGACAGGGGCTAATGAAAAACTGTTTTTT
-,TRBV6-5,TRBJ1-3,CASSLLSGNTIYF,TGTGCCAGCAGCCTTCTCTCTGGAAACACCATATATTTT
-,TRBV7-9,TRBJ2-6,CASSPRWSSGANVLTF,TGTGCCAGCAGCCCTCGCTGGAGCTCTGGGGCCAACGTCCTGACTTTC
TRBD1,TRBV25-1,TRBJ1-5,CASSSGTDYQPQHF,TGTGCCAGCAGTTCCGGGACAGACTATCAGCCCCAGCATTTT
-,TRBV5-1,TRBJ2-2,CASSPGEDEDTGELFF,TGCGCCAGCAGCCCTGGGGAGGATGAGGACACCGGGGAGCTGTTTTTT
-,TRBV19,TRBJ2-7,CASSKGWSGSYEQYF,TGTGCCAGTAGTAAAGGATGGAGCGGATCCTACGAGCAGTACTTC
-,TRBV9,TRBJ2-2,CASSALGVNTGELFF,TGTGCCAGCAGCGCTTTGGGAGTTAACACCGGGGAGCTGTTTTTT
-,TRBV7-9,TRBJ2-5,CASSPPGTLRETQYF,TGTGCCAGCAGCCCTCCGGGAACTCTTAGGGAGACCCAGTACTTC
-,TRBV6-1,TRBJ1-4,CASTGGYNEKLFF,TGTGCCAGCACGGGAGGGTATAATGAAAAACTGTTTTTT
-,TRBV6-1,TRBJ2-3,CASNFRERPDTQYF,TGTGCCAGCAATTTTAGGGAGCGGCCAGATACGCAGTATTTT
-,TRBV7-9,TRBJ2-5,CASKGGAAETQYF,TGTGCCAGCAAAGGGGGGGCCGCAGAGACCCAGTACTTC
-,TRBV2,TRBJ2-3,CASSGDSTDTQYF,TGTGCCAGCAGTGGGGACTCCACAGACACGCAGTATTTT